One and the same sample provided the 20 T cell receptor beta chains below, sequenced in a study of shared clonotypes between healthy human individuals. Only in-frame clones appear in the TCRdb table, and some are missing; sequencing was by immunoSEQ multiplex PCR. The sample includes around 480,000 clones, around 79% of them seen just once. The sequencing input was PBMCs. All receptors derive from a woman between 40 and 50 years old in good health. Some clones in this sample may be carry-over from other donors' samples.

The V and J genes are TRBV19 and TRBJ2-5, with a weak D call TRBD2 (5 bases). CDR1 and CDR2 (germline): LNHDA, SQIVND (reference sequence). V was trimmed by 6 bases and J by 5 bases, leaving 13 bases between them. The CDR3 covers 13 residues. CDR3 protein: CASSLTRRETQYF. As DNA, the CDR3 is TGTGCCAGTAGCCTTACCCGGAGGGAGACCCAGTACTTC.

This rearrangement joins TRBV9 to TRBJ2-3, with unresolved D. The CDR3 has 15 residues. Germline V CDR1 and CDR2: SGDLS, YYNGEE. V lost 0 bases, J lost 0 bases, and 8 bases lay in between. CDR3 sequence (DNA): TGTGCCAGCAGCGTAGATGGTGGTAGCACAGATACGCAGTATTTT. It is translated as CASSVDGGSTDTQYF.

The chain has TRBV7-9 and TRBJ2-5; the D call may be TRBD1 or TRBD2 (5 bases each). Trimming shortened V by 3 bases and J by 3 bases, and 8 bases separated the two germline ends. From germline, CDR1 is SEHNR and CDR2 FQNEAQ (reference sequence). The CDR3 runs to 13 residues. The CDR3 here is CASSLGEKETQYF. CDR3 bases: TGTGCCAGCAGCTTGGGGGAAAAAGAGACCCAGTACTTC.

The chain has TRBV5-1 and TRBJ2-4; 7 bases match TRBD2. The CDR3 is 15 amino acids. V dropped 1 base and J dropped 7; count of bases not matched to a gene: 8. Germline assignment: CDR1 SGHRS and CDR2 YFSETQ. CDR3 amino acids: CASSLSSAGRNIQYF. CDR3 in DNA: TGCGCCAGCAGCTTGTCGTCAGCGGGGAGGAACATTCAGTACTTC.

V usage is TRBV28 and J usage is TRBJ2-5, with D maybe TRBD2 (6 bases). The V gene lost 3 bases and the J gene lost 2 bases, with 22 bases spanning the gap. Germline V lookup: CDR1 MDHEN, CDR2 SYDVKM. The CDR3 covers 18 residues. The CDR3 loop is CASSFHKRRRGKQETQYF. In DNA, the CDR3 is TGTGCCAGCAGTTTTCACAAAAGGCGGCGGGGCAAACAAGAGACCCAGTACTTC.

This chain joins TRBV28 and TRBJ2-3; D unresolved. The CDR3 loop spans 11 amino acids. CDR1 is MDHEN, CDR2 SYDVKM, per germline. Trimming left V 2 bases short and J 5 bases short, with 2 bases between. The CDR3 DNA is TGTGCCAGCAGTTTACGAGATACGCAGTATTTT. Protein product: CASSLRDTQYF.

The CDR3 protein is CASSDPTSGSPDTQYF. The DNA for the CDR3 is TGTGCCAGCAGTGACCCGACTAGCGGGAGCCCAGATACGCAGTATTTT. The chain employs TRBV6-1 and TRBJ2-3; 12 bases fit TRBD2. The CDR3 spans 16 residues. Germline V gives CDR1 MNHNS, CDR2 SASEGT. Unmatched junction bases numbered 5, after V lost 3 bases and J lost 4 bases.

The V gene is TRBV5-1, the J gene TRBJ2-7; D is unclear. The CDR3 spans 15 residues. Germline values: CDR1 SGHRS, CDR2 YFSETQ. Trimming cost V 2 bases and J 3 bases, with 15 bases left between them. Here the CDR3 reads CASSFSVGMHYEQYF. DNA of the CDR3: TGCGCCAGCAGCTTTTCGGTGGGGATGCACTACGAGCAGTACTTC.

The genes are TRBV29-1 and TRBJ2-7; the match to TRBD1 covers 9 bases. Germline V lookup: CDR1 SQVTM, CDR2 ANQGSEA. The CDR3 length is 14 residues. Losses at the gene ends were 5 bases for V and 2 bases for J; bases not matched to a gene: 7. The CDR3 DNA is TGCAGCGTTCAACCGGGACAGGGTACCTACGAGCAGTACTTC. Translated: CSVQPGQGTYEQYF.

This rearrangement joins TRBV7-9 to TRBJ2-7, with a weak D call TRBD2 (6 bases). CDR1 is SEHNR and CDR2 is FQNEAQ in the germline V gene (reference sequence). V gave up 5 bases and J gave up 0 bases, with 14 bases separating them. CDR3 length: 15 amino acids. The CDR3 is CASSLLGTGSYEQYF. The CDR3 DNA follows: TGTGCCAGCAGCCTCCTTGGGACTGGCTCCTACGAGCAGTACTTC.

J is TRBJ2-3 and V is TRBV6-4, with 7 positions matching TRBD2. With 3 bases clipped from V and 4 bases from J, the junction kept 7 bases outside the gene matches. CDR3 length: 15 amino acids. Germline-derived CDR1 and CDR2 are MRHNA and SNTAGT. The CDR3 nucleotides are TGTGCCAGCAGTGAGAGTGGTACTAGCGCAGATACGCAGTATTTT. This translates into CASSESGTSADTQYF.

The chain joins TRBV2 to TRBJ2-2; 10 bases line up with TRBD2. This CDR3 contains 15 residues. Germline-derived CDR1 and CDR2 are SNHLY and FYNNEI. J gave up 1 base and V 4 bases, and 0 bases lay outside the gene matches. The CDR3 protein is CASSGTSGNTGELFF. The CDR3 region has the DNA TGTGCCAGCAGTGGGACTAGCGGGAACACCGGGGAGCTGTTTTTT.

This sequence joins TRBV6-5 and TRBJ2-2; 7 bases line up with TRBD1. The CDR3 runs 13 residues. CDR1 and CDR2 (germline): MNHEY, SVGAGI. Losses at the gene ends were 6 bases for V and 8 bases for J; bases not matched to a gene: 6. CDR3 DNA sequence: TGTGCCAGCAGCCAAGACAGGGCGGGGGAGCTGTTTTTT. This translates into CASSQDRAGELFF.

The genes are TRBV9 and TRBJ2-7; 10 bases match TRBD1. The CDR3 runs to 14 residues. The V gene's germline CDR1 is SGDLS and CDR2 YYNGEE. Trimming took 1 base from V and 6 from J; bases not matched to a gene: 4. CDR3 DNA: TGTGCCAGCAGCGTACACGGACAGGGGGGCGAGCAGTACTTC. It codes for CASSVHGQGGEQYF.

As to this clone: Sequence at one end of the junction differs from germline and may be a read error. In DNA, the CDR3 is TGCGCCACGGTCAGGGGACTTGATAACTATGGCTACACCTTC. Its translation: CATVRGLDNYGYTF. The V and J genes are TRBV30 and TRBJ1-2, with D possibly being TRBD1 (6 bases). Germline assignment: CDR1 GTSNPN and CDR2 SVGIG (reference sequence). The CDR3 is made up of 14 amino acids.

The chain couples TRBV7-9 to TRBJ2-1; D not certain. Germline CDR1 SEHNR, CDR2 FQNEAQ (reference sequence). This CDR3 region has 12 residues. Trimming shortened V by 3 bases and J by 9 bases, and 9 bases separated the two germline ends. The CDR3 DNA is TGTGCCAGCAGCTTTAATGGGCTTGAGCAGTTCTTC. It codes for CASSFNGLEQFF.

CDR3 sequence: CASSSTGEGGYTF. CDR3 DNA sequence: TGTGCCAGCAGCTCTACAGGGGAGGGTGGCTACACCTTC. The V call is TRBV5-4, the J call TRBJ1-2, with 7 nucleotides matching TRBD1. Trimming cost V 3 bases and J 7 bases; bases outside gene matches: 6. The V gene's germline CDR1 is SGHNT and CDR2 YYREEE (reference sequence). The CDR3 loop spans 13 amino acids.

The sample holds many counts of this clone. The rearrangement uses TRBV5-4 and TRBJ2-5; D is perhaps TRBD1 or TRBD2 (5 bases each). Trimming stripped 4 bases from V and 1 base from J, with 8 bases between. The CDR3 extends over 13 amino acids. Germline-derived CDR1 and CDR2 are SGHNT and YYREEE (reference sequence). CDR3 region: CASSGDPQETQYF. In DNA, the CDR3 is TGTGCCAGCAGCGGGGACCCCCAAGAGACCCAGTACTTC.

CDR3 in DNA: TGTGCCACCAGCTCCGCTGGTGAGCAGTTCTTC. Its translation: CATSSAGEQFF. The gene calls are TRBV15 and TRBJ2-1, with unresolved D. CDR1 is LNHNV and CDR2 is YYDKDF in the germline V gene (reference sequence). The CDR3 consists of 11 residues. V lost 5 bases and J 9 bases, leaving 8 bases between the germline ends.

The V call is TRBV2, the J call TRBJ1-3, with a tentative D call TRBD1 (5 bases). The CDR3 spans 14 residues. V was pared by 7 bases and J by 4 bases, with 14 bases between. The V gene's germline CDR1 is SNHLY and CDR2 FYNNEI. Written as DNA, the CDR3 is TGTGCCAGCACTATACGACAGTCGGGAAACACCATATATTTT. It encodes CASTIRQSGNTIYF. Full variable domain (remainder filled in from reference TRBV2 and TRBJ1-3): EPEVTQTPSHQVTQMGQEVILRCVPISNHLYFYWYRQILGQKVEFLVSFYNNEISEKSEIFDDQFSVERPDGSNFTLKIRSTKLEDSAMYFCASTIRQSGNTIYFGEGSWLTVV.